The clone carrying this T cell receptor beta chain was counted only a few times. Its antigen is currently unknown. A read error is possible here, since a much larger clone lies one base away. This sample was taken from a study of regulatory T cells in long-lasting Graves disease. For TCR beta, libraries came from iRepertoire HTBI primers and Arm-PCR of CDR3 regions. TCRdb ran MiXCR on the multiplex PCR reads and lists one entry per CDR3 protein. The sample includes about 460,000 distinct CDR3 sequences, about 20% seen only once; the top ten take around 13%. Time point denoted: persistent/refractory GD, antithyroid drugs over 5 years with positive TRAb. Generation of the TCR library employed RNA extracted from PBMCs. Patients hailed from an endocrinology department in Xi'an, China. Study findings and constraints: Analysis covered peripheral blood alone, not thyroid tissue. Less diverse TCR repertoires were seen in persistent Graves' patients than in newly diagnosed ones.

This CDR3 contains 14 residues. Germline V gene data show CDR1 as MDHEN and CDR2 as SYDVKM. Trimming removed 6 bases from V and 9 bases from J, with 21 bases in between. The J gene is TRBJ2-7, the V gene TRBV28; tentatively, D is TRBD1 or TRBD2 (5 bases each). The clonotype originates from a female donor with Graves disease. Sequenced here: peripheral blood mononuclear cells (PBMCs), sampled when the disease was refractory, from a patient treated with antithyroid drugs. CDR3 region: CASRPPGTKGGQYF. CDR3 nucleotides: TGTGCCAGCAGGCCACCCGGGACGAAGGGCGGGCAGTACTTC.